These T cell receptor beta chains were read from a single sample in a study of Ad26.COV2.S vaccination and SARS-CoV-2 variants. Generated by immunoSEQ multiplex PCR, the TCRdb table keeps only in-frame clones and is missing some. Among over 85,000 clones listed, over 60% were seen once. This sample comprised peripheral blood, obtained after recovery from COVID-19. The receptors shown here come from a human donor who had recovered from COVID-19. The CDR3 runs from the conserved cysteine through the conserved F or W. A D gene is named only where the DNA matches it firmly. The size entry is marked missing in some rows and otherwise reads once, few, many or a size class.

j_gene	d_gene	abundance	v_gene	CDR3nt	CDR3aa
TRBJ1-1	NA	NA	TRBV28	TGTGCCAGCTGGGGCAGACACACTGAAGCTTTCTTT	CASWGRHTEAFF
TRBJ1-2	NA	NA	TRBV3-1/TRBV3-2	TGTGCCAGCAGCCAAGAAGTTGCGGGGGTAGAAGACGGCTACACCTTC	CASSQEVAGVEDGYTF
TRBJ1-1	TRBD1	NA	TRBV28	TGTGCCAGCAGAACCGGGACAGAAACTGAAGCTTTCTTT	CASRTGTETEAFF
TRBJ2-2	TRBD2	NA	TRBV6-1	TGTGCCAGCAGTGCGCTGGGCGGGGGGATTTACTCCGGGGAGCTGTTTTTT	CASSALGGGIYSGELFF
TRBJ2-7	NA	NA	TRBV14	TGTGCCAGCAGCCAAGAATGGGGGGCCAGCTCCTACGAGCAGTACTTC	CASSQEWGASSYEQYF
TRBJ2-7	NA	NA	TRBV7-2	TGTGCCAGCAGCCTTGACGGCAGGACCGGCGAGCAGTACTTC	CASSLDGRTGEQYF
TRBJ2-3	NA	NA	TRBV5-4	TGTGCCAGCAGCTCCAAAGGGGAAGATACGCAGTATTTT	CASSSKGEDTQYF
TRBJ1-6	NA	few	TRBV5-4	TGTGCCAGCAGCTTGGATAACATCTTACCCCTCCACTTT	CASSLDNILPLHF
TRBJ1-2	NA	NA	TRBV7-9	TGTGCCAGCACCACTCGGGAATGGGATGGCTACACCTTC	CASTTREWDGYTF
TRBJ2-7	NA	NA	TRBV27	TGTGCCAGCAAGTCTATCAGGGGGGCTTACGAGCAGTACTTC	CASKSIRGAYEQYF
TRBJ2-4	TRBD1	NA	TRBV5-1	TGCGCCAGCAGCTGGGGCGCCGGGACAGAAAACATTCAGTACTTC	CASSWGAGTENIQYF
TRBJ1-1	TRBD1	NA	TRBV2	TGTGCCAGCAGTCCGACAGGGCCTCCGTTGGGCACTGAAGCTTTCTTT	CASSPTGPPLGTEAFF
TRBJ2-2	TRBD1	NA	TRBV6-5	TGTGCCAGCAGACGACAGGGTGGTGCCGGGGAGCTGTTTTTT	CASRRQGGAGELFF
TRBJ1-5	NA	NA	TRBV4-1	TGCGCCAGCAGCCAACTTCTGCTCAGCAATCAGCCCCAGCATTTT	CASSQLLLSNQPQHF
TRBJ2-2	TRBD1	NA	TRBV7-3	TGTGCCAGCAGCCCACAGGGGGCCGGGGAGCTGTTTTTT	CASSPQGAGELFF
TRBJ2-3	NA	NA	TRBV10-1	TGCGCCAGCAGTGAGTCGGGGGGCAGCGACACAGATACGCAGTATTTT	CASSESGGSDTDTQYF
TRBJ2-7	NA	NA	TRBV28	TGTGCCAGCAGCCCCGGTGGGTCATGGGACGAGCAGTACTTC	CASSPGGSWDEQYF
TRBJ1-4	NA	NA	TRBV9	TGTGCCAGCAGCTATAGCCCGGGACTGGGGAATGAAAAACTGTTTTTT	CASSYSPGLGNEKLFF
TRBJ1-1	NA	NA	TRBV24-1	TGTGCCACCCTACTTGACGGACCATCAAACACTGAAGCTTTCTTT	CATLLDGPSNTEAFF
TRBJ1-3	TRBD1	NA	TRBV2	TGTGCCAGCCTACAGGGGTCTGGAAACACCATATATTTT	CASLQGSGNTIYF
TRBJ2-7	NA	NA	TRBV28	TGTGCCAGCAGTTTAGTTGCCAGTTACTCCTACGAGCAGTACTTC	CASSLVASYSYEQYF
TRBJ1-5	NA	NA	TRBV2	TGTGCCAGCAGTGGACGTAGCGATCAGCCCCAGCATTTT	CASSGRSDQPQHF
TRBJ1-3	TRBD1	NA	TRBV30	TGTGCCTGGCGGGACAGGGCTGGAAACACCATATATTTT	CAWRDRAGNTIYF
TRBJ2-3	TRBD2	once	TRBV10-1	TGCGCCAGCAGTGAGTCGAGCCTAGCGGGGTCAGGTACGCAGTATTTT	CASSESSLAGSGTQYF
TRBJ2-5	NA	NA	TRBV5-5	TGTGCCAGCAGCTTGGGACCAGAAGAGACCCAGTACTTC	CASSLGPEETQYF
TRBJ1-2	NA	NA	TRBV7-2	TGTGCCAGCAGTCCTGGGGGAATGGGGGATTATGGCTACACCTTC	CASSPGGMGDYGYTF
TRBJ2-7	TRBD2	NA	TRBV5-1	TGCGCCAGCAGCGCGGGACTAGCTCTCTACGAGCAGTACTTC	CASSAGLALYEQYF
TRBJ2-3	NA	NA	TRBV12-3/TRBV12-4	TGTGCCAGCACCAAAGCAGATACGCAGTATTTT	CASTKADTQYF
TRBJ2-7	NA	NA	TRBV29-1	TGCAGCCTGATGACAGATGCCTACGAGCAGTACTTC	CSLMTDAYEQYF
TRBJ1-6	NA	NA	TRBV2	TGTGCCAGCAGTGAAGGCCCCGGGTCCGTGGGTTCACCCCTCCACTTT	CASSEGPGSVGSPLHF
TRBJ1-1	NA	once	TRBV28	TGTGCCAGCAGTTTACGGCCAGGGAGTGCTGAAGCTTTCTTT	CASSLRPGSAEAFF
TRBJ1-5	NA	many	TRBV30	TGTGCCTGGAGTGAAGGAGATCAGCCCCAGCATTTT	CAWSEGDQPQHF
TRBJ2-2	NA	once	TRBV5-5	TGTGCCAGCAGCTTGTTCTACACCGGGGAGCTGTTTTTT	CASSLFYTGELFF
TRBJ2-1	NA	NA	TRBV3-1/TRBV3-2	TGTGCCAGCAGCCAAAGGTGGGACAAAACTGAGCAGTTCTTC	CASSQRWDKTEQFF
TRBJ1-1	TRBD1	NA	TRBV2	TGTGCCAGCAACGGACAGGGGGAAACTGAAGCTTTCTTT	CASNGQGETEAFF
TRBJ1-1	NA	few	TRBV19	TGTGCCAGTAGTACTCAGGTGAACACTGAAGCTTTCTTT	CASSTQVNTEAFF
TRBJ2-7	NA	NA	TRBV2	TGTGCCAGCAGTGCCAGGTCCTACGAGCAGTACTTC	CASSARSYEQYF
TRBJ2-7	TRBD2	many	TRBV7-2	TGTGCCAGCAGCCCCGTGGGCGGGGGTTTGAGCTCCTACGAGCAGTACTTC	CASSPVGGGLSSYEQYF
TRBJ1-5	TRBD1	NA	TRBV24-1	TGTGCCACCAGTGACAACAATGGGACAGGCTATAGCAATCAGCCCCAGCATTTT	CATSDNNGTGYSNQPQHF
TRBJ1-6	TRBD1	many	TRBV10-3	TGTGCCATCGGCAGCAGGGGGAATTCACCCCTCCACTTT	CAIGSRGNSPLHF
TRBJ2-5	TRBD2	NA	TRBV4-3	TGCGCCAGCAGCCAAGAAGCCAGCGGGGGGGAGACCCAGTACTTC	CASSQEASGGETQYF
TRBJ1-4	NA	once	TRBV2	TGTGCCAGCAGTGTGGGGACCGGGGATGAAAAACTGTTTTTT	CASSVGTGDEKLFF
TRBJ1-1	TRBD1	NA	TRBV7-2	TGTGCCAGCAGCCTATCCAGGGGGACTGAAGCTTTCTTT	CASSLSRGTEAFF
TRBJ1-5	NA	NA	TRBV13	TGTGCCAGCACCCAACTGTCTAGCAATCAGCCCCAGCATTTT	CASTQLSSNQPQHF
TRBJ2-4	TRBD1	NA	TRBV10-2	TGCGCCAGCAAGCCGGGACAGGGGGCCAAAAACATTCAGTACTTC	CASKPGQGAKNIQYF
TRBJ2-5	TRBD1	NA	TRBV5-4	TGTGCCAGCAGCTTCCGGGACAGCGAAGAGACCCAGTACTTC	CASSFRDSEETQYF
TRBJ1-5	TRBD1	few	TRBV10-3	TGTGCCACCGGGACAGAGGGGCAGCCCCAGCATTTT	CATGTEGQPQHF
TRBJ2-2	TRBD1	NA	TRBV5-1	TGCGCCAGCAGCTGGACAGGGTCGAACACCGGGGAGCTGTTTTTT	CASSWTGSNTGELFF
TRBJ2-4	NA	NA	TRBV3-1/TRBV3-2	TGTGCCAGCAGCCCTGTTGGACTCCCAAACATTCAGTACTTC	CASSPVGLPNIQYF
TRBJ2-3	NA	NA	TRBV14	TGTGCCAGCAGCGTGGGGGTAATCGGTACGCAGTATTTT	CASSVGVIGTQYF
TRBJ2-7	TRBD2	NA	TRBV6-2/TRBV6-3	TGTGCCAGCAGTCCCCCGGGAGGGGGATCCGAGCAGTACTTC	CASSPPGGGSEQYF
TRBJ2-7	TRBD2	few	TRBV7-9	TGTGCCAGCAGCTTTAGCGGGGGGAACTCCTACGAGCAGTACTTC	CASSFSGGNSYEQYF